The 23 T cell receptor beta chains in this list originate from one sample, sequenced in a study of PD-L1 blockade in urothelial cancer. Time point noted: peripheral blood 6 weeks after treatment start. The repertoire was sequenced with immunoSEQ multiplex PCR; TCRdb's copy has only in-frame clones and lacks some. The sample contains about 50,000 clones, more than 80% of which appear only once. The input for sequencing was PBMCs, taken around atezolizumab (anti-PD-L1) treatment. These receptors were collected from a man between 65 and 80 years old with urothelial cancer.

The V gene is TRBV19, the J gene TRBJ1-5; D is perhaps TRBD1 (6 bases). V gave up 1 base and J gave up 7 bases, with 11 bases separating them. CDR3 length equals 14 residues. Germline V gene data show CDR1 as LNHDA and CDR2 as SQIVND (reference sequence). The CDR3 nucleotides read TGTGCCAGTAGTATAGTACAGAGGGGGCAGCCCCAGCATTTT. It yields the protein CASSIVQRGQPQHF.

V and J are TRBV27 and TRBJ1-4; D is undetermined. Per germline, CDR1 MNHEY and CDR2 SMNVEV (reference sequence). This CDR3 is 16 amino acids long. V was pared by 3 bases and J by 3 bases, with 14 bases between. The CDR3 reads CASSFSLLQANEKLFF. DNA for the CDR3: TGTGCCAGCAGTTTCTCACTCCTTCAGGCTAATGAAAAACTGTTTTTT. Based on the CDR3 plus reference TRBV27 and TRBJ1-4, the full variable domain is EAQVTQNPRYLITVTGKKLTVTCSQNMNHEYMSWYRQDPGLGLRQIYYSMNVEVTDKGDVPEGYKVSRKEKRNFPLILESPSPNQTSLYFCASSFSLLQANEKLFFGSGTQLSVL.

This chain connects TRBV27 to TRBJ1-4, with 10 nucleotides matching TRBD1. Germline CDR1 is MNHEY and CDR2 is SMNVEV (reference sequence). The CDR3 has 16 residues. Losses at the gene ends were 5 bases for V and 11 bases for J; bases not matched to a gene: 14. The CDR3 nucleotides read TGTGCCAGCAGTCGAAATCCGACAGGGGGCGTCGACAAACTGTTTTTT. It encodes CASSRNPTGGVDKLFF. Full variable domain (missing parts from reference TRBV27 and TRBJ1-4): EAQVTQNPRYLITVTGKKLTVTCSQNMNHEYMSWYRQDPGLGLRQIYYSMNVEVTDKGDVPEGYKVSRKEKRNFPLILESPSPNQTSLYFCASSRNPTGGVDKLFFGSGTQLSVL.

This clone showed up just a few times. This sequence joins TRBV18 and TRBJ2-7, with 10 nucleotides matching TRBD2. Germline CDR1 is KGHSH and CDR2 is LQKENI. The CDR3 totals 17 residues. V lost 3 bases to trimming and J lost 1 base; unmatched junction nucleotides: 9. CDR3 nucleotides: TGTGCCAGCTCACCCCTCGGGGGACTAGCGCGATCCTACGAGCAGTACTTC. Its translation: CASSPLGGLARSYEQYF. Variable domain in full (rest from reference TRBV18 and TRBJ2-7): NAGVMQNPRHLVRRRGQEARLRCSPMKGHSHVYWYRQLPEEGLKFMVYLQKENIIDESGMPKERFSAEFPKEGPSILRIQQVVRGDSAAYFCASSPLGGLARSYEQYFGPGTRLTVT.

This rearrangement joins TRBV28 to TRBJ1-4; D may be TRBD1 (5 bases). Trimming took 2 bases from V and 7 from J, leaving 17 bases between them. CDR3 length: 16 residues. The germline V gene has CDR1 MDHEN and CDR2 SYDVKM. The CDR3 sequence: CASSLPDWGVGEKLFF. The CDR3 DNA reads TGTGCCAGCAGTTTACCGGACTGGGGGGTTGGTGAAAAACTGTTTTTT. The full variable domain, its missing parts supplied by reference TRBV28 and TRBJ1-4, is DVKVTQSSRYLVKRTGEKVFLECVQDMDHENMFWYRQDPGLGLRLIYFSYDVKMKEKGDIPEGYSVSREKKERFSLILESASTNQTSMYLCASSLPDWGVGEKLFFGSGTQLSVL.

Only a few counts were recorded for this clone. The chain couples TRBV12-5 to TRBJ2-1; 14 bases match TRBD2. CDR1 and CDR2 (germline): LGHNT, FRNRAP. The CDR3 has 14 amino acids. V lost 6 bases, J lost 9 bases, and 4 bases stayed unmatched. CDR3 sequence: CASGLGTSGSEQFF. In DNA form, the CDR3 reads TGTGCTAGTGGGCTGGGGACTAGCGGGAGTGAGCAGTTCTTC.

The genes are TRBV6-5 and TRBJ2-5, with 13 bases matching TRBD2. Per germline, CDR1 MNHEY and CDR2 SVGAGI. Unmatched junction bases numbered 4, after V lost 4 bases and J lost 5 bases. The CDR3 runs to 15 residues. The CDR3 coding sequence is TGTGCCAGCAGTTCTCAGACTAGCGGGAGGGAGACCCAGTACTTC. Translated, it gives CASSSQTSGRETQYF.

The chain couples TRBV29-1 to TRBJ2-3; tentative D call: TRBD2 (5 bases). The V end was cut by 5 bases, the J end by 0 bases, with 12 bases between. The CDR3 runs 14 residues. Germline values: CDR1 SQVTM, CDR2 ANQGSEA. The CDR3 here is CSVSVQRSTDTQYF. In DNA, the CDR3 is TGCAGCGTTTCCGTCCAGCGGAGCACAGATACGCAGTATTTT.

The chain links TRBV15 to TRBJ2-2, with a possible D match to TRBD2 (5 bases). This CDR3 contains 14 residues. The V and J ends lost 3 bases and 6 bases respectively, with 11 bases between them. In germline, CDR1 is LNHNV, CDR2 YYDKDF (reference sequence). The CDR3 is CATSRDSEPGELFF. CDR3 nucleotide sequence: TGTGCCACCAGCAGGGACTCAGAACCCGGGGAGCTGTTTTTT. Full variable domain (outside the CDR3, taken from reference TRBV15 and TRBJ2-2): DAMVIQNPRYQVTQFGKPVTLSCSQTLNHNVMYWYQQKSSQAPKLLFHYYDKDFNNEADTPDNFQSRRPNTSFCFLDIRSPGLGDTAMYLCATSRDSEPGELFFGEGSRLTVL.

This clone occurred a few times. The chain links TRBV10-2 to TRBJ2-7; D may be TRBD2 (5 bases). The CDR3 has 16 residues. The V gene's germline CDR1 is WSHSY and CDR2 SAAADI. Trimming took off 8 bases at V and 0 bases at J, with 20 bases between the two ends. The CDR3 loop is CASSRPGEGSSYEQYF. In nucleotides, the CDR3 is TGCGCCAGCTCCCGCCCCGGGGAAGGGAGCTCCTACGAGCAGTACTTC.

This clone was counted only a few times. Other DNA sequences from this sample encode an identical CDR3 as well. V is TRBV7-9 and J is TRBJ2-3; no definite D call. V lost 6 bases to trimming and J lost 2 bases, with 12 bases between them. Looked up from germline, CDR1 is SEHNR and CDR2 is FQNEAQ (reference sequence). This CDR3 has 14 residues. The CDR3 loop is CASSRSGNTDTQYF. CDR3 DNA sequence: TGTGCCAGCAGTAGGTCAGGAAACACAGATACGCAGTATTTT.

This rearrangement joins TRBV7-2 to TRBJ2-7, with 7 bases matching TRBD1. V gave up 3 bases and J gave up 3 bases; unmatched junction bases: 11. This CDR3 region has 16 residues. Looked up from germline, CDR1 is SGHTA and CDR2 is FQGNSA. CDR3 loop: CASSLQPGDRLYEQYF. The DNA for the CDR3 is TGTGCCAGCAGCTTGCAGCCAGGGGACAGACTCTACGAGCAGTACTTC.

The table lists this clone with a count of one. The V and J genes are TRBV6-1 and TRBJ1-2, with 7 bases lining up with TRBD1. Germline V gives CDR1 MNHNS, CDR2 SASEGT. J gave up 8 bases and V 5 bases, and 11 bases lay outside the gene matches. The CDR3 runs to 14 residues. As DNA, the CDR3 is TGTGCCAGCAGTCGACAGGGTTTGGGGCAGGGCTACACCTTC. Translating it yields CASSRQGLGQGYTF.

This chain uses TRBV10-1 with TRBJ2-5, with a tentative D call TRBD1 (6 bases). Germline CDR1 WNHNN, CDR2 SYGVQD (reference sequence). V lost 0 bases, J lost 5 bases, and 7 bases lay in between. The CDR3 runs to 13 residues. Written as DNA, the CDR3 is TGCGCCAGCAGTGAGTCTAGGGGGGAGACCCAGTACTTC. It encodes CASSESRGETQYF.

J is TRBJ2-1 and V is TRBV29-1; D might be TRBD1 (6 bases). The V end lost 7 bases, the J end lost 10 bases, and 20 bases lay between the germline ends. The CDR3 length is 13 residues. Per the germline V gene, CDR1 is SQVTM and CDR2 is ANQGSEA. CDR3 region: CSAPRDTVNEQFF. CDR3 bases: TGCAGCGCCCCGAGGGACACGGTGAACGAGCAGTTCTTC.

The chain couples TRBV6-1 to TRBJ2-4; D not resolved. V was clipped by 4 bases and J by 8 bases, with 6 bases between them. The length of the CDR3 is 11 residues. Per germline, CDR1 MNHNS and CDR2 SASEGT. CDR3 sequence (DNA): TGTGCCAGCAGTGGTCGCGACATTCAGTACTTC. This encodes CASSGRDIQYF.

DNA for the CDR3: TGTGCCAGTACGGGCCTGGAGGGAGAAAAACTGTTTTTT. As protein: CASTGLEGEKLFF. The chain recombines TRBV19 with TRBJ1-4; D remains unclear. V lost 7 bases and J 8 bases, leaving 14 bases between the germline ends. Germline V lookup: CDR1 LNHDA, CDR2 SQIVND (reference sequence). There are 13 residues in the CDR3.

The rearrangement joins TRBV7-8 to TRBJ1-2, with 8 bases lining up with TRBD1. CDR3 length equals 13 residues. The germline V gene encodes CDR1 SGHVS and CDR2 FQNEAQ. The J segment lost 8 bases and the V segment lost 1 base, leaving 3 bases of the junction unmatched. This CDR3 reads CASSLDTGGGYTF. The CDR3 DNA sequence: TGTGCCAGCAGCTTAGATACAGGGGGAGGCTACACCTTC.

This clone has only a few counts. The rearrangement joins TRBV10-1 to TRBJ2-7; tentative D call: TRBD2 (5 bases). Germline V gene sequence: CDR1 WNHNN, CDR2 SYGVQD (reference sequence). This CDR3 is 15 amino acids long. V was shortened by 3 bases and J by 1 base, with 13 bases between the two germline ends. CDR3 bases: TGCGCCAGCAGTGAACGGGGATCCCTATCCTACGAGCAGTACTTC. Amino acids: CASSERGSLSYEQYF.

The V call is TRBV28, the J call TRBJ2-3; the match to TRBD1 covers 8 bases. In germline, CDR1 is MDHEN, CDR2 SYDVKM. The V segment lost 6 bases and the J segment 2 bases; nucleotides outside the gene matches: 7. This CDR3 is built from 15 residues. The CDR3 DNA sequence: TGTGCCAGCAGGACAGGGGCGGCCCTCACAGATACGCAGTATTTT. Translating it yields CASRTGAALTDTQYF.

This CDR3 reads CASSLWFQGTYEQYF. DNA for the CDR3: TGTGCCAGCAGTTTATGGTTCCAGGGCACCTACGAGCAGTACTTC. V is TRBV28 and J is TRBJ2-7; D is perhaps TRBD1 (5 bases). CDR1 and CDR2 (germline): MDHEN, SYDVKM. Trimming shortened V by 0 bases and J by 2 bases, and 11 bases separated the two germline ends. The CDR3 spans 15 residues.

The CDR3 spells CASSLPGQGYLGSGYTF. DNA for the CDR3: TGTGCCAGCAGCTTACCGGGACAGGGGTATCTCGGCTCTGGCTACACCTTC. J is TRBJ1-2 and V is TRBV5-6, with 10 bases lining up with TRBD1. CDR1 and CDR2 (germline): SGHDT, YYEEEE. V lost 2 bases to trimming and J lost 7 bases; unmatched junction nucleotides: 14. The CDR3 runs 17 residues.

The chain employs TRBV2 and TRBJ2-7, with TRBD1 matching over 7 bases. With 4 bases clipped from V and 4 bases from J, the junction kept 4 bases outside the gene matches. This CDR3 comprises 13 residues. CDR1 SNHLY and CDR2 FYNNEI come from the germline V gene. CDR3 in DNA: TGTGCCAGCAGTGCCCGCAGGGGGTACGAGCAGTACTTC. Encoded protein: CASSARRGYEQYF. Full variable domain (rest looked up from reference TRBV2 and TRBJ2-7): EPEVTQTPSHQVTQMGQEVILRCVPISNHLYFYWYRQILGQKVEFLVSFYNNEISEKSEIFDDQFSVERPDGSNFTLKIRSTKLEDSAMYFCASSARRGYEQYFGPGTRLTVT.